This TCR beta chain is drawn from a study of identical twins. TCRdb re-called the 5' RACE reads through MiXCR, storing one row per CDR3 protein. The sample contains 350,000 to 400,000 distinct CDR3 sequences, 9% to 10% of which appear only once. Study-wide findings and caveats: Potential partial confounding of zero-insertion analyses by invariant MAIT and iNKT cells was noted.

As for this clonotype: What it binds is unknown.

Germline CDR1 SGHRS, CDR2 YFSETQ. Deletions cut 0 bases from V and 5 bases from J, with 12 bases between. The CDR3 runs 14 residues. The sample was naive T cells sorted from blood. The origin of this receptor is a woman aged 50 to 60 in good health. The V call is TRBV5-1, the J call TRBJ2-7; unclear D gene. The CDR3 loop is CASSLANGGHEQYF. The CDR3, as DNA: TGCGCCAGCAGCTTGGCCAACGGTGGGCACGAGCAGTACTTC.